This T cell receptor (beta chain) was recorded in a study of control samples from healthy donors and cancer patients. Notes on this clone: Other nucleotide sequences in the sample specify the same CDR3.

Measured with immunoSEQ multiplex PCR; TCRdb has only the in-frame clones, and not every one. The table has almost 90,000 clones, roughly nine tenths seen once. Deletions cut 2 bases from V and 0 bases from J, with 4 bases between. The CDR3 runs 13 residues. Germline V gives CDR1 MNHEY, CDR2 SMNVEV (reference sequence). The sequenced sample consisted of blood. The chain employs TRBV27 and TRBJ1-1, with no clear D. This TCR was sampled from a man aged 25-40 years in good health. This CDR3 reads CASSLTLNTEAFF. Here the CDR3 DNA reads TGTGCCAGCAGTTTAACCCTGAACACTGAAGCTTTCTTT.